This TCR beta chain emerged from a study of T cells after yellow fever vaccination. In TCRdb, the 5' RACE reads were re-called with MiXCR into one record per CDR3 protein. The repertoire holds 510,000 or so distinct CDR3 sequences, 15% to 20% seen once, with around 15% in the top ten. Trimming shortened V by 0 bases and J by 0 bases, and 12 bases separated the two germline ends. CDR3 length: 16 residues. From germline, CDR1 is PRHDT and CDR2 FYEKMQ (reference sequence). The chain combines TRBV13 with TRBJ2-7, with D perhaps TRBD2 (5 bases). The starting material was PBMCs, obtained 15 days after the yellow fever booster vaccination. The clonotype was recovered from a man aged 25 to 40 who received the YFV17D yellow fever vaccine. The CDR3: CASSLGGIPSSYEQYF. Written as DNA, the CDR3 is TGTGCCAGCAGCTTAGGCGGGATTCCGAGCTCCTACGAGCAGTACTTC.